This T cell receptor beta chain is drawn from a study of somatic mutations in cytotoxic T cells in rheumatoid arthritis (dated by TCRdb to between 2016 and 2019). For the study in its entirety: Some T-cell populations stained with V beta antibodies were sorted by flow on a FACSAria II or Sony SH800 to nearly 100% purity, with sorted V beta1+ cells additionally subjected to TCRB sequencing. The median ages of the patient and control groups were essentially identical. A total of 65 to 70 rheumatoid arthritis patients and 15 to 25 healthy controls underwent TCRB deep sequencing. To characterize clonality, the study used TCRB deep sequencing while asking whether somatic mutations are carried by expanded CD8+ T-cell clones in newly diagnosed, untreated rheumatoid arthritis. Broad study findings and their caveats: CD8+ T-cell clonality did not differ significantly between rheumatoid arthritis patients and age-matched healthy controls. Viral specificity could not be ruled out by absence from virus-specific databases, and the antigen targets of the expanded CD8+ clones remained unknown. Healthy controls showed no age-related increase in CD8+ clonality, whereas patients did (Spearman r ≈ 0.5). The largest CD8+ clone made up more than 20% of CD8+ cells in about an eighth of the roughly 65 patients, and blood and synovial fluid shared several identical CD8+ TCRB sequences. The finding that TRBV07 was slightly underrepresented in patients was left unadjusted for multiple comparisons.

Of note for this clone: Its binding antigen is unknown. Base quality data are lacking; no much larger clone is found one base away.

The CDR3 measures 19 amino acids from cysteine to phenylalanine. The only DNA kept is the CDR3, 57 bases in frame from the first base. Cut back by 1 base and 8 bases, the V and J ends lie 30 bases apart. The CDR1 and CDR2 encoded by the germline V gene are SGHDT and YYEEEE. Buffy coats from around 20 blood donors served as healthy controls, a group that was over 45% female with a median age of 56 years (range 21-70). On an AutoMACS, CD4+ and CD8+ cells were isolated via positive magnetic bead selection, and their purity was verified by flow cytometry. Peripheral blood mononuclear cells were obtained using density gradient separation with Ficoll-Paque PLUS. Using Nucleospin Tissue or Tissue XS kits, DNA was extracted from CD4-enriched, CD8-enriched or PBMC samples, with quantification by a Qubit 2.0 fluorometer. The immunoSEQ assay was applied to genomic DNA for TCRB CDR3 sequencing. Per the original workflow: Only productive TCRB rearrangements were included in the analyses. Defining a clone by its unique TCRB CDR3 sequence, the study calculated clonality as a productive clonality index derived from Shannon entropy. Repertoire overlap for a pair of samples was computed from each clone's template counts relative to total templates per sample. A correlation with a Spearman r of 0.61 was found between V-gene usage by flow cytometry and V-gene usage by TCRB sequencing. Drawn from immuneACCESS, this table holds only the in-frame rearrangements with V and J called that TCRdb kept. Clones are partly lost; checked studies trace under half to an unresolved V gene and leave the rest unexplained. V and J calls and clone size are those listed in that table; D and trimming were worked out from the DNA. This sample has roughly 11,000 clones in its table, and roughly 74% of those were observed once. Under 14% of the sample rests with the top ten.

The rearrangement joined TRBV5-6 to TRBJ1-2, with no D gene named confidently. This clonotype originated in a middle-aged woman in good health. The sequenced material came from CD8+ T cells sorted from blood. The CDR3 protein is CASSLRFGEERPSHEGYTF. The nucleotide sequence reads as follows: TGTGCCAGCAGCTTGAGGTTTGGGGAGGAACGACCGTCCCACGAGGGCTACACCTTC.